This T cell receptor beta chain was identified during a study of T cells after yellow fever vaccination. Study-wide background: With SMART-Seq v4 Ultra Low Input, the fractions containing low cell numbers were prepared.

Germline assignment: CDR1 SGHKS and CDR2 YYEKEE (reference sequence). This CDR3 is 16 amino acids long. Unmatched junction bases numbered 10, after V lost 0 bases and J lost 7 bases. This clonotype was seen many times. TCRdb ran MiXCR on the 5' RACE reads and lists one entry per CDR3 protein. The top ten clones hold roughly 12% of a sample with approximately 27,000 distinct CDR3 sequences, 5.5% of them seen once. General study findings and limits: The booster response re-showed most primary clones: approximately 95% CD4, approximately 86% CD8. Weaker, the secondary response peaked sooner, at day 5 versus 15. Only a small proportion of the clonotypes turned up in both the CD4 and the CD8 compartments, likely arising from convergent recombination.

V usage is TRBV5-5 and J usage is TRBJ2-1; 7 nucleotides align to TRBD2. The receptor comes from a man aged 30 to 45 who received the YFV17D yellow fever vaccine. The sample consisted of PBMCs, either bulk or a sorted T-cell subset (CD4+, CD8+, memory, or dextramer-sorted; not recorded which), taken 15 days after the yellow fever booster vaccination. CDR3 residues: CASSLAAGGSDNEQFF. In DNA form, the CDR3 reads TGTGCCAGCAGCTTGGCGGCGGGCGGGAGTGATAATGAGCAGTTCTTC.